This T cell receptor (beta chain) was captured by sequencing in a study of T cells in Graves' hyperthyroidism and ophthalmopathy. Study overall: The authors collected peripheral blood at initial diagnosis, before any treatment. Regarding the study as a whole: Peripheral blood also featured most of the thyroid clonotypes expanded above 0.001.

Amplification of TCR beta CDR3 regions was performed using RNA transcripts as template. First-round RT-PCR with HTBI primers amplified the TCR CDR3 region. A single record per CDR3 protein comes from TCRdb applying MiXCR to the multiplex PCR reads. The sample has about 740,000 distinct CDR3 sequences, 14% seen once. This clonotype was seen a few times. Its antigen is as yet unknown. The length of the CDR3 is 16 residues. V shed 0 bases and J shed 6 bases, with 15 bases lying between them. The V gene's germline CDR1 is SGDLS and CDR2 YYNGEE. Patients were excluded for uncontrolled infection, other autoimmune disease, pregnancy or lactation. PBMCs were collected from a roughly 9.7 ml volume of fresh peripheral blood.

Sample: blood. The chain joins TRBV9 to TRBJ2-2; D perhaps matches TRBD2 (5 bases). This TCR came from a young woman with Graves' hyperthyroidism. The CDR3 nucleotides read TGTGCCAGCAGCGTAGAGGAGGACGTTAGGGCCGGGGAGCTGTTTTTT. This codes for CASSVEEDVRAGELFF.